Listed below are T cell receptor beta chains from one sample, sequenced in a study of blood T cell repertoires in COVID-19. The assay was immunoSEQ multiplex PCR, and TCRdb's table has in-frame clones only and misses some. The sample has about 190,000 clones; roughly nine tenths are singletons. The sequenced material came from peripheral blood. Source of these receptors: a man aged 70-80 years with active or convalescent COVID-19. Each CDR3 is given with its conserved first and last residue. D genes are given only for firm matches. Clone size, where shown, is once, few, many, or a class for clones that have expanded.

cdr3_aa	cdr3_nt	j_call	v_call	d_call	clone_size
CASSGRLANLYNEQFF	TGTGCCAGTAGTGGACGACTAGCGAACCTTTACAATGAGCAGTTCTTC	TRBJ2-1	TRBV19	TRBD2	-
CASSVYGGETGELFF	TGTGCCAGCAGTGTGTACGGGGGGGAGACCGGGGAGCTGTTTTTT	TRBJ2-2	TRBV2	TRBD2	-
CASSSERLAGRDTQYF	TGTGCCAGCAGTTCCGAGAGACTAGCGGGGCGAGATACGCAGTATTTT	TRBJ2-3	TRBV6-5	TRBD2	-
CASSYLSTGQGVNEQYF	TGTGCCAGCAGTTACCTATCCACGGGACAGGGTGTGAACGAGCAGTACTTC	TRBJ2-7	TRBV6-2/TRBV6-3	TRBD1	once
CASSLSGPTDTQYF	TGTGCCAGCAGCTTATCAGGGCCCACAGATACGCAGTATTTT	TRBJ2-3	TRBV7-2	-	-
CASSSDRVDGYTF	TGTGCCAGCAGCTCGGACAGGGTGGATGGCTACACCTTC	TRBJ1-2	TRBV7-2	TRBD1	-
CASSRGGSGANVLTF	TGTGCCAGCAGCCGCGGGGGCTCTGGGGCCAACGTCCTGACTTTC	TRBJ2-6	TRBV28	TRBD2	-
CASRAGSGGIYNEQFF	TGCGCCAGCAGGGCGGGTAGCGGGGGGATCTACAATGAGCAGTTCTTC	TRBJ2-1	TRBV5-1	TRBD2	-
CASSLNPLETQYF	TGTGCCAGCAGCTTAAATCCCTTAGAGACCCAGTACTTC	TRBJ2-5	TRBV7-9	-	-
CASSIGQSSGANVLTF	TGTGCCAGCAGTATTGGACAGAGCTCTGGGGCCAACGTCCTGACTTTC	TRBJ2-6	TRBV6-2/TRBV6-3	-	-
CASRMDRNSNYGYTF	TGTGCCAGCAGGATGGACAGAAACTCTAACTATGGCTACACCTTC	TRBJ1-2	TRBV2	-	-
CASSLDHPGEAFF	TGTGCCAGCAGCTTAGATCATCCAGGAGAAGCTTTCTTT	TRBJ1-1	TRBV11-2	-	-
CASSYRDRGVFGLVEQYF	TGTGCCAGCAGCTACCGGGACAGGGGGGTCTTTGGTCTGGTCGAGCAGTACTTC	TRBJ2-7	TRBV11-2	TRBD1	-
CASSLGAGNTEAFF	TGTGCCAGCAGCTTAGGTGCAGGGAACACTGAAGCTTTCTTT	TRBJ1-1	TRBV11-2	-	few
CAMGAGAQETQYF	TGTGCCATGGGGGCCGGGGCACAAGAGACCCAGTACTTC	TRBJ2-5	TRBV10-3	-	-
CASSLAPSARGEKLFF	TGTGCCAGCAGCTTGGCCCCCTCCGCCCGGGGTGAAAAACTGTTTTTT	TRBJ1-4	TRBV5-6	-	-
CASSLQGTPFEQYF	TGTGCCAGCAGCTTACAGGGGACGCCTTTCGAGCAGTACTTC	TRBJ2-7	TRBV5-6	TRBD1	-
CARRTPDGYTF	TGTGCCAGAAGGACACCCGATGGCTACACCTTC	TRBJ1-2	TRBV6-5	-	-
CASSQSLQPRDSKDNNQPQHF	TGCGCCAGCAGTCAGTCTTTACAACCCCGGGACAGTAAAGACAACAATCAGCCCCAGCATTTT	TRBJ1-5	TRBV23-1	TRBD1	-
CASSLGQGIAQETQYF	TGTGCCAGCAGTTTAGGACAGGGGATAGCCCAAGAGACCCAGTACTTC	TRBJ2-5	TRBV7-9	TRBD1	-
CASSLGFGGGYTF	TGTGCCAGCAGTTTAGGTTTCGGAGGCGGCTACACCTTC	TRBJ1-2	TRBV28	-	-
CASSYGAGAGNEQFF	TGTGCCAGCAGCTACGGTGCGGGAGCGGGCAATGAGCAGTTCTTC	TRBJ2-1	TRBV7-2	TRBD2	-
CASSTSQGQETQYF	TGCGCCAGCAGCACATCACAGGGACAAGAGACCCAGTACTTC	TRBJ2-5	TRBV5-1	-	-
CASSLTGQGAGGYTF	TGTGCCAGCAGTTTGACCGGACAGGGGGCGGGTGGCTACACCTTC	TRBJ1-2	TRBV28	TRBD1	-
CASSNRVLLNTKETQYF	TGTGCCAGTAGTAACAGGGTCCTTTTAAACACAAAAGAGACCCAGTACTTC	TRBJ2-5	TRBV19	-	-
CASSEAKGGETQYF	TGTGCCAGCAGTGAAGCTAAGGGGGGGGAGACCCAGTACTTC	TRBJ2-5	TRBV2	-	-
CASSMGEDSGGYTF	TGTGCCAGTAGTATGGGGGAGGACTCAGGTGGCTACACCTTC	TRBJ1-2	TRBV19	-	-
CASSVHPGQGAGNTIYF	TGTGCCAGCAGCGTACATCCGGGACAGGGGGCTGGAAACACCATATATTTT	TRBJ1-3	TRBV9	TRBD1	few
CAWRTINSPLHF	TGTGCCTGGCGGACTATAAATTCACCCCTCCACTTT	TRBJ1-6	TRBV30	-	once
CASSSGVSYNEQFF	TGTGCCAGCAGCTCGGGGGTGTCCTACAATGAGCAGTTCTTC	TRBJ2-1	TRBV11-2	-	-
CASRFSGDRGLLRSYEQYF	TGTGCCAGCAGGTTCAGTGGGGACAGGGGGCTCTTACGCTCCTACGAGCAGTACTTC	TRBJ2-7	TRBV27	TRBD1	few
CSAHPVDEQYF	TGCAGTGCTCACCCCGTAGACGAGCAGTACTTC	TRBJ2-7	TRBV20-1	-	-
CASSSGQGYGYTF	TGTGCCAGCAGTTCGGGTCAGGGGTATGGCTACACCTTC	TRBJ1-2	TRBV28	-	-
CASSDGDQDTEAFF	TGTGCCAGCAGCGACGGGGATCAGGACACTGAAGCTTTCTTT	TRBJ1-1	TRBV6-5	-	-
CSVESYSSYEQYF	TGCAGCGTTGAATCGTACAGCTCCTACGAGCAGTACTTC	TRBJ2-7	TRBV29-1	-	once
CASSLMKGARASYEQYF	TGTGCCAGCAGCTTAATGAAGGGGGCGAGGGCGTCCTACGAGCAGTACTTC	TRBJ2-7	TRBV11-2	TRBD1	few
CASSLPTYEQYF	TGTGCCAGCAGCCTACCGACCTACGAGCAGTACTTC	TRBJ2-7	TRBV6-5	-	-
CASSRRYGYTF	TGTGCCAGCAGCCGCAGATATGGCTACACCTTC	TRBJ1-2	TRBV12-3/TRBV12-4	-	once
CASSLQGETQYF	TGTGCCAGCAGCCTCCAGGGGGAGACCCAGTACTTC	TRBJ2-5	TRBV5-4	-	-
CASNLFGLAGAGELFF	TGTGCCAGCAATCTCTTTGGACTAGCGGGAGCCGGGGAGCTGTTTTTT	TRBJ2-2	TRBV13	TRBD2	-
CSASGRAGHYEQYF	TGCAGTGCTAGTGGGAGGGCAGGGCACTACGAGCAGTACTTC	TRBJ2-7	TRBV20-1	TRBD2	few
CASSQFNSGGYTF	TGTGCCAGCAGCCAATTCAACAGCGGCGGCTACACCTTC	TRBJ1-2	TRBV14	-	-
CASSLTKSTDTQYF	TGCGCCAGCAGCTTGACTAAAAGCACAGATACGCAGTATTTT	TRBJ2-3	TRBV5-1	-	-